This TCR beta chain was recovered during a study of monozygotic twins with inflammatory bowel disease. Study-wide results and limits: IBD-affected twins scored below their healthy co-twins in TCRbeta diversity (inverse Simpson).

The authors used around 3,500 ng of total RNA per TCR library. During cDNA synthesis, UMIs that each contained a 6-nucleotide sample barcode were added by means of template switching. TCRdb reprocessed the 5' RACE reads, keeping one entry per CDR3 protein, no DNA. In all, the sample yields around 40,000 distinct CDR3 sequences. A word on this clonotype: Its antigen is as yet unknown.

The CDR3 totals 13 residues. Germline V gives CDR1 SSHAT, CDR2 FNYEAQ (reference sequence). The sequence derives from a human donor with ulcerative colitis or Crohn's disease, or a healthy co-twin of an affected twin (not recorded which). The sequenced sample was blood. The chain joins TRBV7-7 to TRBJ2-1; TCRdb designates TRBD1, a call that cannot be tested without DNA. CDR3 protein: CASSFDRNNEQFF.